These T cell receptor beta chains were read from a single sample in a study of T cell responses to AZD1222 COVID-19 vaccine. The method was immunoSEQ multiplex PCR; TCRdb's version includes in-frame clones alone and lacks a portion of them. The sample yields 140,000 to 150,000 clones, roughly 93% seen once. The source was peripheral blood, collected 28 days after the second AZD1222 dose. Receptors originate from an adult who received the AZD1222 COVID-19 vaccine. CDR3s leave out the opening cysteine and the closing phenylalanine or tryptophan. D genes are given only for firm matches. A clone size is listed for some rows: how often the clone was seen (once, few, many), or a class if it is expanded.

V: TRBV7-3; D: TRBD1; size: .; length: 15; CDR3: ASSLIPLGTGPTEAF
V: TRBV5-1; D: TRBD2; size: .; length: 12; CDR3: ASSRTSGPYEQY
V: TRBV27; D: TRBD2; size: .; length: 16; CDR3: ASSLLLSGRSSYNEQF
V: TRBV19; D: TRBD1; size: .; length: 13; CDR3: ASSQGTVTQETQY
V: TRBV15; D: .; size: .; length: 13; CDR3: ATSGYRVGDEKLF
V: TRBV30; D: .; size: .; length: 14; CDR3: AWSETNRVWVSPLH
V: TRBV19; D: TRBD1; size: .; length: 12; CDR3: ASSRRQGPQPQH
V: TRBV5-1; D: TRBD1; size: .; length: 13; CDR3: ANRRDSVDSYEQY
V: TRBV27; D: .; size: .; length: 10; CDR3: ASSLGGNEQF
V: TRBV14; D: .; size: .; length: 12; CDR3: ASSQLQVPAGYT
V: TRBV7-9; D: .; size: .; length: 12; CDR3: ASSLDLQGGPLH
V: TRBV24-1; D: .; size: .; length: 17; CDR3: ATSDRPNGTTRNNQPQH
V: TRBV6-6; D: TRBD2; size: few; length: 15; CDR3: ASSPRGAGSSYNEQF
V: TRBV6-5; D: .; size: .; length: 12; CDR3: ASTVGRDNSPLH
V: TRBV2; D: .; size: .; length: 15; CDR3: ASSEFGTPGFFTEAF
V: TRBV6-1; D: .; size: .; length: 15; CDR3: ASSEALGPWGNQPQH
V: TRBV5-4; D: TRBD1; size: .; length: 12; CDR3: ASSPGTVPYEQY
V: TRBV28; D: .; size: .; length: 11; CDR3: ASSFRKYEKLF
V: TRBV30; D: .; size: .; length: 14; CDR3: AWSVKIRQVNTEAF
V: TRBV24-1; D: TRBD2; size: .; length: 16; CDR3: ATSEGGSGKASGHEQF
V: TRBV7-6; D: .; size: once; length: 12; CDR3: ASSPDRTSKGQY
V: TRBV7-8; D: .; size: few; length: 9; CDR3: ASSSSLLLH
V: TRBV12-3/TRBV12-4; D: .; size: once; length: 10; CDR3: ASSLSHQPQH
V: TRBV3-1/TRBV3-2; D: .; size: .; length: 13; CDR3: ASSQVDYYTGELF
V: TRBV5-4; D: .; size: .; length: 12; CDR3: ASSPSPAAGELF
V: TRBV25-1; D: .; size: .; length: 14; CDR3: ASSDKSRLLGNTIY